This T cell receptor beta chain emerged from a study of a mutant IDH1 vaccine in newly diagnosed glioma. Study-wide context: Eight vaccine doses were administered to patients at weeks 1, 3, 5, 7, 11, 15, 19 and 23. Investigators started vaccination 4-6 weeks after radiotherapy alone, or with temozolomide cycles. The treated group averaged approximately 42 years old and was roughly 60% male, approximately 40% female. Pretreatment consisted of radiotherapy, temozolomide, or both, with most receiving both.

This CDR3 has 15 amino acids. Germline CDR1 and CDR2: LNHDA and SQIVND (reference sequence). Deletions cut 4 bases from V and 6 bases from J, with 16 bases between. Turning to this clone: As yet, its antigen is unknown.

The time point was: week 23, last vaccination. The investigators gave 300 ug of mutant IDH1 20-mer peptide in each vaccine dose, together with topical imiquimod. Repertoires were generated with immunoSEQ multiplex PCR, while TCRdb's copy carries only in-frame clones and drops some. The sample lists 65,000 or so clones; roughly 81% were seen once. This TCR derives from a man younger than 40 with glioma. This chain joins TRBV19 and TRBJ2-4; D possibly uses TRBD1 or TRBD2 (6 bases each). The sequencing here drew on PBMCs, taken from a glioma patient whose treatment included an IDH1 peptide vaccine. CDR3 sequence: CASSTGLVRGNIQYF. DNA of the CDR3: TGTGCCAGTAGTACGGGACTCGTCAGGGGAAACATTCAGTACTTC.